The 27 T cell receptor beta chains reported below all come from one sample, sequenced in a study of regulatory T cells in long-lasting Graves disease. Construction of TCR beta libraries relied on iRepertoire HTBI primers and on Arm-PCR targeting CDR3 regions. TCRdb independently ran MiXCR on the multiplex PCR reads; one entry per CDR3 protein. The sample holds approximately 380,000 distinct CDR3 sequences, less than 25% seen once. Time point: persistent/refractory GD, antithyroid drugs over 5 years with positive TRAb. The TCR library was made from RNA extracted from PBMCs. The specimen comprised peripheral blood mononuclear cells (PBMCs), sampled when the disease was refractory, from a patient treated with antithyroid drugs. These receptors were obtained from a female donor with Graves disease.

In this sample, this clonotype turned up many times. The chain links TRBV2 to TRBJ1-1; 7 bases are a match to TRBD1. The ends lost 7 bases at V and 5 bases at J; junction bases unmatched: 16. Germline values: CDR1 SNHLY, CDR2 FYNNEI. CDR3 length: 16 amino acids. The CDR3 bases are TGTGCCAGCACCCTGAGAGGAGAACAGGGGACGACTGAAGCTTTCTTT. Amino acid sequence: CASTLRGEQGTTEAFF.

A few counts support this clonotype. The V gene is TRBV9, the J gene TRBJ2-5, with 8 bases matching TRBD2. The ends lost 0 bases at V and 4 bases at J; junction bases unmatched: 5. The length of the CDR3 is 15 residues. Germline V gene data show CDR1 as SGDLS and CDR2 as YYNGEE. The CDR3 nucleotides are TGTGCCAGCAGCGTAGTAGCGGGGTCCCCAGAGACCCAGTACTTC. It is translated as CASSVVAGSPETQYF.

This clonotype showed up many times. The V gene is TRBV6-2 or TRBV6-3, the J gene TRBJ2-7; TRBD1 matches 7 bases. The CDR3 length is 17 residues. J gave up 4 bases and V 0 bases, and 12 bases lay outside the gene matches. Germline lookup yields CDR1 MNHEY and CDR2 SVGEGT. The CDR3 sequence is CASSYSPSKGQFYEQYF. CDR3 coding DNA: TGTGCCAGCAGTTACTCCCCCTCTAAGGGACAGTTTTACGAGCAGTACTTC.

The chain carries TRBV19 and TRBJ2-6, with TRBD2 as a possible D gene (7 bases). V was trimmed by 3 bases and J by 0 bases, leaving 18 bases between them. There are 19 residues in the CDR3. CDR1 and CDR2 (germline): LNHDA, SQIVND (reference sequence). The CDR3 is CASSIIGGGGLSGANVLTF. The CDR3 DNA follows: TGTGCCAGTAGTATCATAGGGGGGGGCGGCCTCTCTGGGGCCAACGTCCTGACTTTC.

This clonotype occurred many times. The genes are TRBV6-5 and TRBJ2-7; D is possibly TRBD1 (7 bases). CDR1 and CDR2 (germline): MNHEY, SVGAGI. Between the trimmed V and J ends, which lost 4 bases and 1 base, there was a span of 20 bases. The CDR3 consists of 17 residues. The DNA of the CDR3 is TGTGCCAGCAGTTTTAGGCGGGGTTCGGGACAGTCCTACGAGCAGTACTTC. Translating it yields CASSFRRGSGQSYEQYF.

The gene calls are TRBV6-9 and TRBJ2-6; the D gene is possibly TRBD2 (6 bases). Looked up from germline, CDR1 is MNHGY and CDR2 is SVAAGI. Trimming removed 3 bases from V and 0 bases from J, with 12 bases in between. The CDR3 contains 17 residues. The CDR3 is CASSYWRASSGANVLTF. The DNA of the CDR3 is TGTGCCAGCAGTTACTGGAGGGCTAGCTCTGGGGCCAACGTCCTGACTTTC.

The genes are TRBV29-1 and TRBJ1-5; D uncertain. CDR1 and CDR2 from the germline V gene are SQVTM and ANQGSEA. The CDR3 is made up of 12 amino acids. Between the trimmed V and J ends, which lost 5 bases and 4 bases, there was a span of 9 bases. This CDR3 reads CSVSDKNQPQHF. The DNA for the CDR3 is TGCAGCGTTAGCGACAAAAATCAGCCCCAGCATTTT.

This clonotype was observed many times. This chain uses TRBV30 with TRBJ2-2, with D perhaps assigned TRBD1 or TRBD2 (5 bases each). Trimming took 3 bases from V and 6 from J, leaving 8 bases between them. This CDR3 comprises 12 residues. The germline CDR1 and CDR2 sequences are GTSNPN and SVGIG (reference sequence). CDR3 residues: CAWRGVAGELFF. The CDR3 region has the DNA TGTGCCTGGAGGGGGGTAGCCGGGGAGCTGTTTTTT.

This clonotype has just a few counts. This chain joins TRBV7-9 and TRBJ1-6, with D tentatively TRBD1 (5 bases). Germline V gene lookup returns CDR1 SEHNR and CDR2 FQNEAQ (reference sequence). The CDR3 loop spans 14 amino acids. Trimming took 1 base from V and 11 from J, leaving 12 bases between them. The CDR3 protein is CASSLGQGATPLHF. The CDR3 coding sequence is TGTGCCAGCAGCTTAGGCCAGGGTGCGACACCCCTCCACTTT.

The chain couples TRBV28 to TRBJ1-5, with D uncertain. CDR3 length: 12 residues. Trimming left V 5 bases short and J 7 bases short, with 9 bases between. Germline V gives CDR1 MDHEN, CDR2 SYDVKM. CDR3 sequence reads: CASSPPRQPQHF. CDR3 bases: TGTGCCAGCAGTCCCCCACGCCAGCCCCAGCATTTT. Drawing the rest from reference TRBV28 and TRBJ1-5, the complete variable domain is DVKVTQSSRYLVKRTGEKVFLECVQDMDHENMFWYRQDPGLGLRLIYFSYDVKMKEKGDIPEGYSVSREKKERFSLILESASTNQTSMYLCASSPPRQPQHFGDGTRLSIL.

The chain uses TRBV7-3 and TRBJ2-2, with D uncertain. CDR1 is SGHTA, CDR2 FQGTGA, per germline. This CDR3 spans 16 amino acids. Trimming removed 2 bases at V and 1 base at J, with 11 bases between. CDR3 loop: CASSLRVLGNTGELFF. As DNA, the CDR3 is TGTGCCAGCAGCTTACGGGTTTTAGGGAACACCGGGGAGCTGTTTTTT.

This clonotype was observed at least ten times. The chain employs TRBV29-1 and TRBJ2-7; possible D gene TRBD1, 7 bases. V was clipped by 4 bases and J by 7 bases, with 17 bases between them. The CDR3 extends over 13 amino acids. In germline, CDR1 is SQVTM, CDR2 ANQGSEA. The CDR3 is CSVGATGAGEQYF. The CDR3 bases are TGCAGCGTTGGAGCTACAGGGGCGGGGGAGCAGTACTTC.

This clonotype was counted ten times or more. CDR3 loop: CGSSFGSGQGHQPQHF. CDR3 DNA: TGTGGGAGCAGCTTCGGCTCGGGACAGGGTCATCAGCCCCAGCATTTT. The chain is built from TRBV7-8 and TRBJ1-5, with 9 bases fitting TRBD1. The V gene's germline CDR1 is SGHVS and CDR2 FQNEAQ. The CDR3 has 16 amino acids.

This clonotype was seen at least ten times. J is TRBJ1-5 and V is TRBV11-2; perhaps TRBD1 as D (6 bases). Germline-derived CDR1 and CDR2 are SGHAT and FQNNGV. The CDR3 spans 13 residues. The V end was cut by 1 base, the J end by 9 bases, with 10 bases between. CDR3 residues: CASSLGGGPPQHF. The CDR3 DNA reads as TGTGCCAGCAGCTTAGGTGGGGGGCCGCCCCAGCATTTT. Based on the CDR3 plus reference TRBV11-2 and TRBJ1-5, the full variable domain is EAGVAQSPRYKIIEKRQSVAFWCNPISGHATLYWYQQILGQGPKLLIQFQNNGVVDDSQLPKDRFSAERLKGVDSTLKIQPAKLEDSAVYLCASSLGGGPPQHFGDGTRLSIL.

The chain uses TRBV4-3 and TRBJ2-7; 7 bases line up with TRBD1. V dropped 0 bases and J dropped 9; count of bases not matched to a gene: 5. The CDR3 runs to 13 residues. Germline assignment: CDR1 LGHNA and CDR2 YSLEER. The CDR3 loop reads CASSQDKGATQYF. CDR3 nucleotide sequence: TGCGCCAGCAGCCAAGATAAGGGGGCCACGCAGTACTTC.

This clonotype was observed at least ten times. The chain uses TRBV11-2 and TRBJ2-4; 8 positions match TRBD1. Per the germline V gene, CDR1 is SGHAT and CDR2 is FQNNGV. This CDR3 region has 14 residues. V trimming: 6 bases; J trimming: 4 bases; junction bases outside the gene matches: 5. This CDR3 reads CASRSDRGKNIQYF. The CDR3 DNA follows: TGTGCCAGCAGATCAGACAGGGGAAAAAACATTCAGTACTTC.

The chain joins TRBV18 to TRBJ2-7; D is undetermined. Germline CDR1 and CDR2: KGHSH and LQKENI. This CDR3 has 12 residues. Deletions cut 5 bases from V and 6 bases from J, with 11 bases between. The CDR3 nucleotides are TGTGCCAGCTCAGGCGACAAGAGCGAGCAGTACTTC. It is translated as CASSGDKSEQYF.

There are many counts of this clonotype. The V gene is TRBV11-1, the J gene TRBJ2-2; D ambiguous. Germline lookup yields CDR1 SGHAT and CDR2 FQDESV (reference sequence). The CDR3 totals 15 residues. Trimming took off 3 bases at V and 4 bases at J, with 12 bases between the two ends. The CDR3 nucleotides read TGTGCCAGCAGCTTTGGGCTAGTTGGCACCGGGGAGCTGTTTTTT. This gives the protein CASSFGLVGTGELFF.

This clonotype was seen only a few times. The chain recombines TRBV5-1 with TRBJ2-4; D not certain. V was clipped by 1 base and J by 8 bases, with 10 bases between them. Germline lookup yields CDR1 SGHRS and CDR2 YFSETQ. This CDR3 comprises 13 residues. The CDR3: CASSLLGPDIQYF. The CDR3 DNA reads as TGCGCCAGCAGCTTGTTGGGCCCAGACATTCAGTACTTC.

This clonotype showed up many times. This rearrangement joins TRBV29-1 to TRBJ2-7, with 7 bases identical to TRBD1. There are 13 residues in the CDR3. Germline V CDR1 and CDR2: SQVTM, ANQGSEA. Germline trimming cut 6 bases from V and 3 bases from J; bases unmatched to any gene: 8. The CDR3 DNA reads TGCAGCGTAAGGACAGGCGAGAACTACGAGCAGTACTTC. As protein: CSVRTGENYEQYF.

CDR3 amino acids: CASSILRDTSEAFF. The CDR3 coding sequence is TGTGCCAGCAGTATCCTCCGCGACACCTCTGAAGCTTTCTTT. This rearrangement joins TRBV27 to TRBJ1-1; D is uncertain. The CDR3 has 14 amino acids. V was cut by 5 bases and J by 6 bases, with 16 bases left in between. Germline-derived CDR1 and CDR2 are MNHEY and SMNVEV (reference sequence).

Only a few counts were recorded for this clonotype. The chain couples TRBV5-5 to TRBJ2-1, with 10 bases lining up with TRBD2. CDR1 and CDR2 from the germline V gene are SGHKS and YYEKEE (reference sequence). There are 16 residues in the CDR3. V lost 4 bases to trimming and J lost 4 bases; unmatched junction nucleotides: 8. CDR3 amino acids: CASSPAGTSAYNEQFF. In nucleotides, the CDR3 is TGTGCCAGCAGCCCCGCCGGGACTAGCGCATACAATGAGCAGTTCTTC.

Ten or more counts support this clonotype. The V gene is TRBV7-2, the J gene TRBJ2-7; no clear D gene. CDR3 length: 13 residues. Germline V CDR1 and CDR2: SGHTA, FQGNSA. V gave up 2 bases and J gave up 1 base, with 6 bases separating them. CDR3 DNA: TGTGCCAGCAGCTTATGGCCTTCCTACGAGCAGTACTTC. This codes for CASSLWPSYEQYF.

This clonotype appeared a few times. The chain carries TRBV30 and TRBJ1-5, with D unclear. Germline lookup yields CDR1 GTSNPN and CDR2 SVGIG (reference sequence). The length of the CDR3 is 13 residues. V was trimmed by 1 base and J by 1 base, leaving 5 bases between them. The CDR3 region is CAWSEASNQPQHF. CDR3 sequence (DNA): TGTGCCTGGAGTGAGGCCAGCAATCAGCCCCAGCATTTT.

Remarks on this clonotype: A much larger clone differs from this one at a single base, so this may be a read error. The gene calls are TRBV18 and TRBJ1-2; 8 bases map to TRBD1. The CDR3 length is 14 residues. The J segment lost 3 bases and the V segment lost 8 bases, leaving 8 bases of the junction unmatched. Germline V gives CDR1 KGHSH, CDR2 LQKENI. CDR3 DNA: TGTGCCAGCCCGCCGACAGGGGAGCACTATGGCTACACCTTC. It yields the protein CASPPTGEHYGYTF.

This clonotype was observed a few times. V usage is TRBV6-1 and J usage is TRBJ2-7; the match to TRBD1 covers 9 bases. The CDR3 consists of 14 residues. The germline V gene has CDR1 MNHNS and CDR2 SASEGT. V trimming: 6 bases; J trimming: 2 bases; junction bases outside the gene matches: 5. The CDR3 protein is CASREGQGPYEQYF. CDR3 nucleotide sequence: TGTGCCAGCAGAGAGGGACAGGGACCCTACGAGCAGTACTTC.

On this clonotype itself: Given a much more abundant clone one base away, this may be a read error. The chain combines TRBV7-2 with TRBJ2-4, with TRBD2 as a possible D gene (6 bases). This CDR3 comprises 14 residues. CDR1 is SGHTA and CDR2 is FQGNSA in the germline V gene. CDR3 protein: CVSSPEGGTNIQYF. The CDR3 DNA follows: TGTGTCAGCAGCCCGGAGGGCGGGACAAACATTCAGTACTTC.